The T cell receptor (beta chain) under discussion was sequenced for a study of blood T cell repertoires in COVID-19. Across the whole study: Both acute and convalescent COVID-19 samples were obtained from the United States, Italy and Spain. PBMCs, B-cell-depleted T cells, or T cells were the source of the cDNA or gDNA that made up the material.

Trimming took 3 bases from V and 9 from J; bases not matched to a gene: 12. CDR1 and CDR2 from the germline V gene are MRHNA and SNTAGT. This CDR3 is 16 amino acids long. Assay used: immunoSEQ multiplex PCR; TCRdb lists only in-frame clones, some missing. The sample yields under 130,000 clones, almost 90% seen once. This clone occurred once. V gene TRBV6-4 combines with J gene TRBJ1-5, with 9 bases lining up with TRBD1. Sample: peripheral blood. This clonotype was obtained from a human donor in a cohort sampled during active COVID-19. This CDR3 is CASSETGGERSLPQHF. The CDR3 bases are TGTGCCAGCAGTGAAACAGGGGGCGAGCGCTCTCTGCCCCAGCATTTT.